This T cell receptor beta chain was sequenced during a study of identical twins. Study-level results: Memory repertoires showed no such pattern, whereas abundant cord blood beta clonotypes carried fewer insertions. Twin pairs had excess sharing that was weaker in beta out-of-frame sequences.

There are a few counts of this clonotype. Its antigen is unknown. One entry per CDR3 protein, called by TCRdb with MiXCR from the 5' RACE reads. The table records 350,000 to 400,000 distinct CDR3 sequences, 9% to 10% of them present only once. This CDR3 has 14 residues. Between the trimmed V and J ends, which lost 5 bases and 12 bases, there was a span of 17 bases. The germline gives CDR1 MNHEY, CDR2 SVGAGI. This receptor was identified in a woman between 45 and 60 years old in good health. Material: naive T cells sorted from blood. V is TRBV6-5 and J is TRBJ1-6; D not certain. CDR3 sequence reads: CASSRERREGPLHF. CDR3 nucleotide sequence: TGTGCCAGCAGTCGGGAACGGCGAGAGGGACCCCTCCACTTT.